The 24 T cell receptor beta chains listed next were all sequenced from one sample in a study of blood T cell repertoires in COVID-19. The table came from immunoSEQ multiplex PCR; TCRdb's copy has only in-frame clones and leaves some out. This sample has a few hundred thousand clones, with around 89% found just once. Sequencing was done on a sample of PBMCs or T cells enriched from blood (not recorded which). All receptors derive from an older woman in a cohort exposed to, infected with or recovered from COVID-19 (not recorded which).

V and J are TRBV2 and TRBJ1-5; 7 nucleotides agree with TRBD1. Unmatched junction bases numbered 7, after V lost 7 bases and J lost 7 bases. The CDR3 is made up of 13 amino acids. Per the germline V gene, CDR1 is SNHLY and CDR2 is FYNNEI. The CDR3 sequence: CASKDRVLQPQHF. The CDR3 coding sequence is TGTGCCAGCAAAGACAGGGTTTTGCAGCCCCAGCATTTT.

The chain joins TRBV2 to TRBJ1-4; TRBD1 might be the D (6 bases). The CDR3 contains 13 residues. Germline CDR1 is SNHLY and CDR2 is FYNNEI. Trimming shortened V by 5 bases and J by 6 bases, and 10 bases separated the two germline ends. CDR3 nucleotide sequence: TGTGCCAGCAGTCCTTACAGGGATGAAAAACTGTTTTTT. It translates to CASSPYRDEKLFF.

The CDR3 DNA follows: TGTGCCAGCAGTTTATCGCTAGCGGACTACGAGCAGTACTTC. Its protein is CASSLSLADYEQYF. The gene calls are TRBV28 and TRBJ2-7; 7 positions agree with TRBD2. Germline V CDR1 and CDR2: MDHEN, SYDVKM. J gave up 3 bases and V 1 base, and 3 bases lay outside the gene matches. This CDR3 spans 14 amino acids.

The chain is built from TRBV19 and TRBJ2-3; possibly TRBD2 for D (6 bases). The V gene lost 1 base and the J gene lost 4 bases, with 15 bases spanning the gap. Germline V CDR1 and CDR2: LNHDA, SQIVND (reference sequence). There are 16 residues in the CDR3. CDR3 residues: CASSIVLRDLSDTQYF. Here the CDR3 DNA reads TGTGCCAGTAGTATAGTCCTGCGGGATCTGTCAGATACGCAGTATTTT.

This chain joins TRBV2 and TRBJ2-5; D is unclear. The ends were cut back, 4 bases at V and 5 bases at J, with 8 bases in the middle. The length of the CDR3 is 12 residues. Germline V gene sequence: CDR1 SNHLY, CDR2 FYNNEI. CDR3 sequence (DNA): TGTGCCAGCAGTGGGATACAGGAGACCCAGTACTTC. Translated, it gives CASSGIQETQYF.

The chain recombines TRBV25-1 with TRBJ2-1; a weak D match, TRBD2 (5 bases). Germline-derived CDR1 and CDR2 are MGHDK and SYGVNS. The ends were cut back, 1 base at V and 4 bases at J, with 11 bases in the middle. CDR3 size: 15 residues. The CDR3 loop reads CASSEFKSGYNEQFF. DNA of the CDR3: TGTGCCAGCAGTGAATTTAAAAGCGGATACAATGAGCAGTTCTTC.

This clone occurred a few times. At the DNA level, this CDR3 is encoded by other sequences in the same sample as well. The chain combines TRBV2 with TRBJ2-7, with D possibly TRBD1 on 5 matching bases. Germline CDR1 SNHLY, CDR2 FYNNEI. The CDR3 sequence is 11 residues long. V was shortened by 4 bases and J by 4 bases, with 5 bases between the two germline ends. The CDR3 nucleotides read TGTGCCAGCAGTGCAGGGTACGAGCAGTACTTC. Translated, it gives CASSAGYEQYF. The variable domain in full, with the rest retrieved from reference TRBV2 and TRBJ2-7, is EPEVTQTPSHQVTQMGQEVILRCVPISNHLYFYWYRQILGQKVEFLVSFYNNEISEKSEIFDDQFSVERPDGSNFTLKIRSTKLEDSAMYFCASSAGYEQYFGPGTRLTVT.

The V and J genes are TRBV7-6 and TRBJ2-7; tentatively, D is TRBD1 (5 bases). Germline CDR1 and CDR2: SGHVS and FNYEAQ. This CDR3 comprises 14 residues. With 0 bases removed from V and 1 base from J, the gap between germline ends came to 7 bases. The CDR3: CASSLATESYEQYF. CDR3 DNA: TGTGCCAGCAGCTTAGCGACAGAATCCTACGAGCAGTACTTC.

The chain combines TRBV18 with TRBJ2-5, with TRBD1 identical over 8 bases. The germline V gene encodes CDR1 KGHSH and CDR2 LQKENI. The CDR3 is 14 residues long. Trimming took 3 bases from V and 5 from J; bases not matched to a gene: 5. DNA for the CDR3: TGTGCCAGCTCACCGCGGACAGGGAAGGAGACCCAGTACTTC. Its protein product is CASSPRTGKETQYF.

The rearrangement links TRBV27 to TRBJ2-1, with 7 bases fitting TRBD1. Germline-derived CDR1 and CDR2 are MNHEY and SMNVEV (reference sequence). There are 17 residues in the CDR3. With V trimmed by 4 bases and J by 0 bases, 9 bases remained unmatched. In nucleotides, the CDR3 is TGTGCCAGCAGTTCCACGAGGACAGGAGTCTCCTACAATGAGCAGTTCTTC. This gives the protein CASSSTRTGVSYNEQFF.

This chain uses TRBV9 with TRBJ2-3; TRBD1 matches at 9 bases. V lost 0 bases and J lost 1; bases outside the gene matches: 9. Germline CDR1 reads SGDLS; CDR2 reads YYNGEE. This CDR3 contains 18 residues. CDR3 DNA sequence: TGTGCCAGCAGCGTAGACCGGACAGGGGACGGAGGCACAGATACGCAGTATTTT. Its translation: CASSVDRTGDGGTDTQYF.

CDR3 nucleotide sequence: TGCGCCAGCAGCCTACAGGGCTTGGGGGACAATGAGCAGTTCTTC. Translated: CASSLQGLGDNEQFF. This rearrangement joins TRBV5-1 to TRBJ2-1; D may be TRBD1 (6 bases). From germline, CDR1 is SGHRS and CDR2 YFSETQ. The CDR3 spans 15 residues. V shed 4 bases and J shed 5 bases, with 16 bases lying between them.

This chain uses TRBV5-1 with TRBJ1-4, with 9 positions matching TRBD1. CDR3 size: 17 residues. Trimming removed 0 bases from V and 2 bases from J; junction bases left unmatched: 5. Germline V gives CDR1 SGHRS, CDR2 YFSETQ. CDR3 amino acids: CASSLGDRASTNEKLFF. The CDR3 DNA reads as TGCGCCAGCAGCTTGGGGGACAGGGCCTCGACTAATGAAAAACTGTTTTTT.

The chain couples TRBV19 to TRBJ2-3; perhaps TRBD1 as D (6 bases). CDR1 and CDR2 from the germline V gene are LNHDA and SQIVND (reference sequence). Trimming took 3 bases from V and 5 from J, leaving 21 bases between them. The CDR3 is made up of 17 amino acids. CDR3 protein: CASSMAGEVPRGDTQYF. The CDR3 nucleotides read TGTGCCAGTAGTATGGCGGGTGAGGTTCCCAGGGGAGATACGCAGTATTTT.

This clone occurred once. A read error may be the cause here, since a much bigger clone is one base away. J is TRBJ1-4 and V is TRBV7-6, with 8 bases matching TRBD1. CDR3 length equals 15 residues. Trimming took 5 bases from V and 2 from J; bases not matched to a gene: 4. From germline, CDR1 is SGHVS and CDR2 FNYEAQ. CDR3 DNA sequence: TGTGCCAGCAGCCCCCGACAGGGGACTAATGAAAAACTGTTTTTT. As protein: CASSPRQGTNEKLFF.

This chain links TRBV5-1 with TRBJ2-1; TRBD1 is a possible D gene (5 bases). The CDR3 totals 13 residues. Germline V gene sequence: CDR1 SGHRS, CDR2 YFSETQ. Deletions cut 2 bases from V and 8 bases from J, with 11 bases between. In DNA, the CDR3 is TGCGCCAGCAGCTTCCAGGGTTGGGATGAGCAGTTCTTC. Its translation is CASSFQGWDEQFF.

DNA of the CDR3: TGTGCCAGCAGCTCCGGGGACAGCGTACGCAATGAGCAGTTCTTC. Protein: CASSSGDSVRNEQFF. This chain uses TRBV13 with TRBJ2-1; TRBD1 agrees at 7 bases. The V segment lost 4 bases and the J segment 6 bases; nucleotides outside the gene matches: 9. The CDR3 sequence is 15 residues long. CDR1 PRHDT and CDR2 FYEKMQ come from the germline V gene (reference sequence).

This clone has just a few counts. The J gene is TRBJ2-3, the V gene TRBV4-1; tentative D call: TRBD2 (6 bases). The V gene lost 3 bases and the J gene lost 0 bases, with 19 bases spanning the gap. The CDR3 length is 18 residues. Germline V gene sequence: CDR1 MGHRA, CDR2 YSYEKL. CDR3 sequence (DNA): TGCGCCAGCAGCCAGGAGACTATGGGAGCGGGCAGCACAGATACGCAGTATTTT. It is translated as CASSQETMGAGSTDTQYF.

V and J are TRBV7-3 and TRBJ2-2; D is unclear. There are 16 residues in the CDR3. The V gene lost 5 bases and the J gene lost 0 bases, with 13 bases spanning the gap. Germline loops: CDR1 SGHTA, CDR2 FQGTGA. The CDR3 here is CASSPTGSANTGELFF. In DNA form, the CDR3 reads TGTGCCAGCAGCCCCACCGGCAGCGCGAACACCGGGGAGCTGTTTTTT.

This chain links TRBV27 with TRBJ2-2; 9 nucleotides match TRBD1. The CDR3 is 17 amino acids. Looked up from germline, CDR1 is MNHEY and CDR2 is SMNVEV (reference sequence). Trimming cost V 0 bases and J 4 bases; bases outside gene matches: 6. The CDR3 DNA is TGTGCCAGCAGTTTATCCGGACAGGGGCAGGTCACCGGGGAGCTGTTTTTT. Its translation is CASSLSGQGQVTGELFF.

J is TRBJ2-1 and V is TRBV7-2, with D tentatively TRBD2 (5 bases). The CDR3 length is 15 residues. Trimming pared 3 bases from V and 0 bases from J, leaving 9 bases between. Germline lookup yields CDR1 SGHTA and CDR2 FQGNSA. Here the CDR3 reads CASSLRVGSYNEQFF. CDR3 sequence (DNA): TGTGCCAGCAGCTTGAGGGTCGGCTCCTACAATGAGCAGTTCTTC.

V is TRBV29-1 and J is TRBJ2-3; D unclear. This CDR3 has 13 residues. The V end lost 3 bases, the J end lost 4 bases, and 11 bases lay between the germline ends. Per the germline V gene, CDR1 is SQVTM and CDR2 is ANQGSEA. CDR3 nucleotides: TGCAGCGTTGAGGTTTCCAGCGCAGATACGCAGTATTTT. It specifies CSVEVSSADTQYF.

Only a few counts were recorded for this clone. The J gene is TRBJ2-1, the V gene TRBV3-1 (or the pseudogene TRBV3-2); 8 nucleotides line up with TRBD1. The CDR3 contains 15 residues. CDR1 is LGHDT, CDR2 YNNKEL, per germline (reference sequence). After removal of 1 base from V and 5 bases from J, the junction contained 4 bases not matched to a gene. CDR3 sequence: CASSQGQGPNNEQFF. The CDR3 nucleotides are TGTGCCAGCAGCCAAGGACAGGGGCCGAACAATGAGCAGTTCTTC.

This clone was observed once. This chain uses TRBV3-1 (or the pseudogene TRBV3-2) with TRBJ2-3, with 13 bases aligning to TRBD2. The CDR3 contains 17 residues. The germline CDR1 and CDR2 sequences are LGHDT and YNNKEL (reference sequence). V lost 0 bases to trimming and J lost 4 bases; unmatched junction nucleotides: 4. In DNA, the CDR3 is TGTGCCAGCAGCCAAGATCTACTAGCGGGGGGGGCAGATACGCAGTATTTT. This encodes CASSQDLLAGGADTQYF.